These T cell receptor beta chains were read from a single sample in a study of T-cell memory formation after mild COVID-19. TCRdb analysed the 5' RACE reads with MiXCR anew, one entry per CDR3 protein. The profile covers roughly 190,000 distinct CDR3 sequences, with over 9.5% appearing a single time and 3% taken by the ten largest. The sequenced material came from PBMCs or a T cell subset sorted from them (not recorded which). The receptors derive from a man younger than 30 who had mild COVID-19 (a few samples of this study predate the infection). Cell type and time point are not known. Both conserved end residues are part of each CDR3.

J gene	V gene	CDR3 protein
TRBJ2-6	TRBV20-1	CSARASRRAGANVLTF
TRBJ1-5	TRBV29-1	CSVADGLIGNQPQHF
TRBJ2-3	TRBV7-6	CASSLLGFSSTDTQYF
TRBJ2-1	TRBV6-1	CASSEAGGYNEQFF
TRBJ2-7	TRBV4-3	CASSQGSSYEQYF
TRBJ1-2	TRBV18	CASSPDRANYGYTF
TRBJ1-5	TRBV7-2	CASSPMVGGNQPQHF
TRBJ2-3	TRBV21-1	CASSKELWQLTDTQYF
TRBJ2-1	TRBV4-3	CASSQGTSGDFFYNEQFF
TRBJ2-2	TRBV5-1	CASRLEGFTGELFF
TRBJ2-7	TRBV7-2	CASSRDVGGAYEQYF
TRBJ2-5	TRBV27	CASSSRFGTQYF
TRBJ1-4	TRBV25-1	CASRDRLDEELFF
TRBJ2-3	TRBV20-1	CSARPATDTQYF
TRBJ2-1	TRBV12-3/TRBV12-4	CASSWGYSTNEQFF